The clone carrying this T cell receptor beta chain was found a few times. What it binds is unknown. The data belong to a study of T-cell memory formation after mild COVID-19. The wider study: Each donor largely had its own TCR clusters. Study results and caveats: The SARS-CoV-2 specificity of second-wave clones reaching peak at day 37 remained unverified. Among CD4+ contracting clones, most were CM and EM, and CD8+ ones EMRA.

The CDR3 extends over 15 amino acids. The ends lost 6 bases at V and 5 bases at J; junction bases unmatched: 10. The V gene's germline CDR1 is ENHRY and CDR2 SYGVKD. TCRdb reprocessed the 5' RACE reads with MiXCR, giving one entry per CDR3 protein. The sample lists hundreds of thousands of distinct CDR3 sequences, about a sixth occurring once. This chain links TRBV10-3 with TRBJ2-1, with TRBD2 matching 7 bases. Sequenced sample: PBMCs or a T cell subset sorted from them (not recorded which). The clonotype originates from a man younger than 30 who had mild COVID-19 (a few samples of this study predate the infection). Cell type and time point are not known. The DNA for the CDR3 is TGTGCCATCAGCACCGGGACTACGACAGACAATGAGCAGTTCTTC. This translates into CAISTGTTTDNEQFF.